One sample yielded the 23 T cell receptor beta chains listed below, sequenced in a study of CD8 T cells in Susac syndrome. About 0.5 to 1 ug RNA was reverse transcribed with random hexamers. A single record per CDR3 protein comes from TCRdb applying MiXCR to the immunoSEQ multiplex PCR reads. The sample holds roughly 190,000 distinct CDR3 sequences; around 93% are singletons and the top ten take around 0.16%. Input material: CD8+ T cells from PBMCs. The receptors shown here come from a human donor with Susac syndrome.

The genes are TRBV5-6 and TRBJ1-2, with D possibly being TRBD1 (6 bases). V lost 0 bases and J lost 4, with 13 bases in between. The CDR3 is 15 residues long. Germline V gene data show CDR1 as SGHDT and CDR2 as YYEEEE. In nucleotides, the CDR3 is TGTGCCAGCAGCTTGGATGGGGGGCGCAGCTATGGCTACACCTTC. It specifies CASSLDGGRSYGYTF. Full variable domain (missing parts from reference TRBV5-6 and TRBJ1-2): DAGVTQSPTHLIKTRGQQVTLRCSPKSGHDTVSWYQQALGQGPQFIFQYYEEEERQRGNFPDRFSGHQFPNYSSELNVNALLLGDSALYLCASSLDGGRSYGYTFGSGTRLTVV.

The chain couples TRBV5-6 to TRBJ2-1; 13 bases are shared with TRBD2. Germline CDR1 is SGHDT and CDR2 is YYEEEE. The CDR3 length is 17 residues. V lost 4 bases, J lost 4 bases, and 8 bases stayed unmatched. CDR3 DNA: TGTGCCAGCAGCCCGGGACTAGCGGGAACGTATTACAATGAGCAGTTCTTC. Encoded protein: CASSPGLAGTYYNEQFF.

The J gene is TRBJ2-1, the V gene TRBV3-1; D gene uncertain. The CDR3 has 13 residues. Trimming left V 0 bases short and J 3 bases short, with 3 bases between. The germline CDR1 and CDR2 sequences are LGHDT and YNNKEL (reference sequence). CDR3 DNA: TGTGCCAGCAGCCAAGATTACTACAATGAGCAGTTCTTC. It encodes CASSQDYYNEQFF.

J is TRBJ2-7 and V is TRBV13, with 11 bases matching TRBD1. The CDR3 is 17 residues long. The germline V gene encodes CDR1 PRHDT and CDR2 FYEKMQ (reference sequence). V trimming: 4 bases; J trimming: 3 bases; junction bases outside the gene matches: 11. This CDR3 reads CASSSTGQGGHFYEQYF. DNA of the CDR3: TGTGCCAGCAGCTCCACGGGACAGGGGGGACATTTCTACGAGCAGTACTTC.

This chain links TRBV4-1 with TRBJ2-1; 10 bases line up with TRBD2. CDR3 length: 15 amino acids. J gave up 8 bases and V 4 bases, and 8 bases lay outside the gene matches. Germline V gene lookup returns CDR1 MGHRA and CDR2 YSYEKL. The DNA for the CDR3 is TGCGCCAGCAGCCGAGTACCCGGGACTAGCGATGAGCAGTTCTTC. The encoded protein is CASSRVPGTSDEQFF.

The chain recombines TRBV27 with TRBJ1-2, with a possible D match to TRBD1 (6 bases). V was pared by 5 bases and J by 2 bases, with 12 bases between. CDR3 length: 14 amino acids. The germline V gene has CDR1 MNHEY and CDR2 SMNVEV (reference sequence). Written as DNA, the CDR3 is TGTGCCAGCAGTAGCAATACAGGGAACTATGGCTACACCTTC. Residues: CASSSNTGNYGYTF.

The sample holds one count of this clonotype. The chain combines TRBV3-1 with TRBJ2-7, with 9 bases fitting TRBD2. V trimming: 0 bases; J trimming: 4 bases; junction bases outside the gene matches: 7. CDR3 length: 16 residues. Germline V lookup: CDR1 LGHDT, CDR2 YNNKEL (reference sequence). CDR3 loop: CASSQDGGGAFYEQYF. CDR3 coding DNA: TGTGCCAGCAGCCAAGATGGCGGGGGGGCTTTTTACGAGCAGTACTTC.

The rearrangement links TRBV3-1 to TRBJ2-7; D unresolved. The germline CDR1 and CDR2 sequences are LGHDT and YNNKEL (reference sequence). CDR3 size: 15 residues. The V end was cut by 4 bases, the J end by 0 bases, with 13 bases between. The CDR3 is CASSLTPDGSYEQYF. The CDR3 DNA reads as TGTGCCAGCAGCCTGACCCCGGACGGCTCCTACGAGCAGTACTTC.

V usage is TRBV28 and J usage is TRBJ1-5; 9 bases fit TRBD1. CDR1 is MDHEN, CDR2 SYDVKM, per germline. J lost 4 bases, V lost 5 bases, and 15 bases had no gene match. This CDR3 has 18 amino acids. CDR3 region: CASSHPRDRVAGNQPQHF. As DNA, the CDR3 is TGTGCCAGCAGTCACCCTCGGGACAGGGTTGCAGGAAATCAGCCCCAGCATTTT. Full variable domain (rest looked up from reference TRBV28 and TRBJ1-5): DVKVTQSSRYLVKRTGEKVFLECVQDMDHENMFWYRQDPGLGLRLIYFSYDVKMKEKGDIPEGYSVSREKKERFSLILESASTNQTSMYLCASSHPRDRVAGNQPQHFGDGTRLSIL.

The chain employs TRBV11-2 and TRBJ2-6, with TRBD1 matching over 8 bases. Trimming cost V 7 bases and J 3 bases; bases outside gene matches: 5. This CDR3 has 15 amino acids. Germline CDR1 reads SGHAT; CDR2 reads FQNNGV. This CDR3 reads CASILGQGGANVLTF. The CDR3 coding sequence is TGTGCCAGCATCCTCGGACAGGGTGGGGCCAACGTCCTGACTTTC.

The chain employs TRBV9 and TRBJ2-2, with 7 positions matching TRBD1. CDR3 length: 16 residues. The junction had 9 bases not matched to a gene; V was cut back by 3 bases and J by 4 bases. Germline CDR1 and CDR2: SGDLS and YYNGEE. This CDR3 reads CASSAKRQGGTGELFF. For the CDR3, the DNA is TGTGCCAGCAGCGCTAAGCGACAGGGCGGCACCGGGGAGCTGTTTTTT.

This clonotype was recorded once. The chain is built from TRBV30 and TRBJ2-2; either TRBD1 or TRBD2 may supply D (5 bases each). Germline lookup yields CDR1 GTSNPN and CDR2 SVGIG (reference sequence). V was shortened by 0 bases and J by 2 bases, with 25 bases between the two germline ends. This CDR3 spans 20 amino acids. The CDR3: CAWSVLRGVRPSRNTGELFF. CDR3 DNA sequence: TGTGCCTGGAGTGTATTGAGGGGCGTGCGGCCCAGCCGAAACACCGGGGAGCTGTTTTTT.

The chain links TRBV2 to TRBJ2-3; tentative D call: TRBD2 (6 bases). This CDR3 has 15 amino acids. CDR1 and CDR2 from the germline V gene are SNHLY and FYNNEI. V lost 1 base, J lost 3 bases, and 11 bases lay in between. For the CDR3, the DNA is TGTGCCAGCAGTGAAGACCCCCGGGGGACAGATACGCAGTATTTT. It yields the protein CASSEDPRGTDTQYF.

This sequence joins TRBV29-1 and TRBJ2-1, with D perhaps TRBD1 or TRBD2 (5 bases each). Germline values: CDR1 SQVTM, CDR2 ANQGSEA. Trimming removed 6 bases at V and 2 bases at J, with 14 bases between. The CDR3 runs 14 residues. CDR3: CSVPPGPTYNEQFF. DNA for the CDR3: TGCAGCGTACCACCGGGACCTACCTACAATGAGCAGTTCTTC.

The chain combines TRBV2 with TRBJ2-2; D is undetermined. V lost 6 bases and J 0 bases, leaving 8 bases between the germline ends. Looked up from germline, CDR1 is SNHLY and CDR2 is FYNNEI. The CDR3 is 14 amino acids. The CDR3 DNA sequence: TGTGCCAGCAGGCCCCCTACGAACACCGGGGAGCTGTTTTTT. Translated, it gives CASRPPTNTGELFF.

The chain joins TRBV2 to TRBJ2-7, with a possible D match to TRBD2 (5 bases). The CDR3 covers 13 residues. V lost 4 bases and J lost 0, with 7 bases in between. Per germline, CDR1 SNHLY and CDR2 FYNNEI. The CDR3 region is CASSGTYSYEQYF. The DNA for the CDR3 is TGTGCCAGCAGTGGGACTTACTCCTACGAGCAGTACTTC.

CDR3: CASSEGGGPYEQYF. The DNA of the CDR3 is TGTGCCAGCAGTGAAGGCGGGGGGCCCTACGAGCAGTACTTC. The rearrangement links TRBV6-1 to TRBJ2-7; 8 nucleotides align to TRBD2. The CDR3 is made up of 14 amino acids. CDR1 is MNHNS and CDR2 is SASEGT in the germline V gene. The ends lost 1 base at V and 2 bases at J; junction bases unmatched: 1.

The chain couples TRBV12-3 or TRBV12-4 to TRBJ2-7; possible D gene TRBD2, 5 bases. The CDR3 spans 15 residues. The ends were cut back, 3 bases at V and 2 bases at J, with 14 bases in the middle. CDR3: CASSFGGPSAYEQYF. CDR3 nucleotides: TGTGCCAGCAGTTTTGGCGGGCCCAGTGCCTACGAGCAGTACTTC.

The J gene is TRBJ1-1, the V gene TRBV7-9, with 10 bases lining up with TRBD1. The CDR3 sequence is 14 residues long. CDR1 and CDR2 (germline): SEHNR, FQNEAQ (reference sequence). The V gene end was trimmed by 5 bases and the J gene end by 1 base; junction bases not matched to a gene: 1. The CDR3 here is CASSRTGGNTEAFF. CDR3 bases: TGTGCCAGCAGCAGGACAGGGGGGAACACTGAAGCTTTCTTT.

This sequence joins TRBV4-2 and TRBJ2-2, with 7 bases fitting TRBD2. The ends lost 6 bases at V and 4 bases at J; junction bases unmatched: 14. The CDR3 spans 17 residues. Germline V CDR1 and CDR2: LGHNA, YNFKEQ. In nucleotides, the CDR3 is TGTGCCAGCAGTCCCAGACTGGCGGGAGTGGGCACCGGGGAGCTGTTTTTT. Translation: CASSPRLAGVGTGELFF.

The V and J genes are TRBV4-1 and TRBJ2-2, with 9 bases aligning to TRBD1. Trimming removed 4 bases from V and 9 bases from J; junction bases left unmatched: 12. The CDR3 sequence is 16 residues long. Germline-derived CDR1 and CDR2 are MGHRA and YSYEKL. CDR3 nucleotides: TGCGCCAGCAGCCGAGTGATGGGACAGGGAGTCAGGGAGCTGTTTTTT. This sequence encodes CASSRVMGQGVRELFF.

This chain joins TRBV18 and TRBJ2-6; 9 positions agree with TRBD1. The germline V gene has CDR1 KGHSH and CDR2 LQKENI. The length of the CDR3 is 21 residues. Trimming at V came to 6 bases and at J to 0 bases, leaving 18 bases not matched to a gene. As DNA, the CDR3 is TGTGCCAGCTCTCTCTCACGACAGGGGGGTATCTCGAGCTCTGGGGCCAACGTCCTGACTTTC. Its translation is CASSLSRQGGISSSGANVLTF.

V usage is TRBV6-5 and J usage is TRBJ1-2; 7 bases map to TRBD1. The ends lost 4 bases at V and 7 bases at J; junction bases unmatched: 3. The CDR3 sequence is 12 residues long. From germline, CDR1 is MNHEY and CDR2 SVGAGI. This chain's CDR3 is CASSSDRVGYTF. CDR3 coding DNA: TGTGCCAGCAGTTCCGACAGGGTTGGCTACACCTTC.